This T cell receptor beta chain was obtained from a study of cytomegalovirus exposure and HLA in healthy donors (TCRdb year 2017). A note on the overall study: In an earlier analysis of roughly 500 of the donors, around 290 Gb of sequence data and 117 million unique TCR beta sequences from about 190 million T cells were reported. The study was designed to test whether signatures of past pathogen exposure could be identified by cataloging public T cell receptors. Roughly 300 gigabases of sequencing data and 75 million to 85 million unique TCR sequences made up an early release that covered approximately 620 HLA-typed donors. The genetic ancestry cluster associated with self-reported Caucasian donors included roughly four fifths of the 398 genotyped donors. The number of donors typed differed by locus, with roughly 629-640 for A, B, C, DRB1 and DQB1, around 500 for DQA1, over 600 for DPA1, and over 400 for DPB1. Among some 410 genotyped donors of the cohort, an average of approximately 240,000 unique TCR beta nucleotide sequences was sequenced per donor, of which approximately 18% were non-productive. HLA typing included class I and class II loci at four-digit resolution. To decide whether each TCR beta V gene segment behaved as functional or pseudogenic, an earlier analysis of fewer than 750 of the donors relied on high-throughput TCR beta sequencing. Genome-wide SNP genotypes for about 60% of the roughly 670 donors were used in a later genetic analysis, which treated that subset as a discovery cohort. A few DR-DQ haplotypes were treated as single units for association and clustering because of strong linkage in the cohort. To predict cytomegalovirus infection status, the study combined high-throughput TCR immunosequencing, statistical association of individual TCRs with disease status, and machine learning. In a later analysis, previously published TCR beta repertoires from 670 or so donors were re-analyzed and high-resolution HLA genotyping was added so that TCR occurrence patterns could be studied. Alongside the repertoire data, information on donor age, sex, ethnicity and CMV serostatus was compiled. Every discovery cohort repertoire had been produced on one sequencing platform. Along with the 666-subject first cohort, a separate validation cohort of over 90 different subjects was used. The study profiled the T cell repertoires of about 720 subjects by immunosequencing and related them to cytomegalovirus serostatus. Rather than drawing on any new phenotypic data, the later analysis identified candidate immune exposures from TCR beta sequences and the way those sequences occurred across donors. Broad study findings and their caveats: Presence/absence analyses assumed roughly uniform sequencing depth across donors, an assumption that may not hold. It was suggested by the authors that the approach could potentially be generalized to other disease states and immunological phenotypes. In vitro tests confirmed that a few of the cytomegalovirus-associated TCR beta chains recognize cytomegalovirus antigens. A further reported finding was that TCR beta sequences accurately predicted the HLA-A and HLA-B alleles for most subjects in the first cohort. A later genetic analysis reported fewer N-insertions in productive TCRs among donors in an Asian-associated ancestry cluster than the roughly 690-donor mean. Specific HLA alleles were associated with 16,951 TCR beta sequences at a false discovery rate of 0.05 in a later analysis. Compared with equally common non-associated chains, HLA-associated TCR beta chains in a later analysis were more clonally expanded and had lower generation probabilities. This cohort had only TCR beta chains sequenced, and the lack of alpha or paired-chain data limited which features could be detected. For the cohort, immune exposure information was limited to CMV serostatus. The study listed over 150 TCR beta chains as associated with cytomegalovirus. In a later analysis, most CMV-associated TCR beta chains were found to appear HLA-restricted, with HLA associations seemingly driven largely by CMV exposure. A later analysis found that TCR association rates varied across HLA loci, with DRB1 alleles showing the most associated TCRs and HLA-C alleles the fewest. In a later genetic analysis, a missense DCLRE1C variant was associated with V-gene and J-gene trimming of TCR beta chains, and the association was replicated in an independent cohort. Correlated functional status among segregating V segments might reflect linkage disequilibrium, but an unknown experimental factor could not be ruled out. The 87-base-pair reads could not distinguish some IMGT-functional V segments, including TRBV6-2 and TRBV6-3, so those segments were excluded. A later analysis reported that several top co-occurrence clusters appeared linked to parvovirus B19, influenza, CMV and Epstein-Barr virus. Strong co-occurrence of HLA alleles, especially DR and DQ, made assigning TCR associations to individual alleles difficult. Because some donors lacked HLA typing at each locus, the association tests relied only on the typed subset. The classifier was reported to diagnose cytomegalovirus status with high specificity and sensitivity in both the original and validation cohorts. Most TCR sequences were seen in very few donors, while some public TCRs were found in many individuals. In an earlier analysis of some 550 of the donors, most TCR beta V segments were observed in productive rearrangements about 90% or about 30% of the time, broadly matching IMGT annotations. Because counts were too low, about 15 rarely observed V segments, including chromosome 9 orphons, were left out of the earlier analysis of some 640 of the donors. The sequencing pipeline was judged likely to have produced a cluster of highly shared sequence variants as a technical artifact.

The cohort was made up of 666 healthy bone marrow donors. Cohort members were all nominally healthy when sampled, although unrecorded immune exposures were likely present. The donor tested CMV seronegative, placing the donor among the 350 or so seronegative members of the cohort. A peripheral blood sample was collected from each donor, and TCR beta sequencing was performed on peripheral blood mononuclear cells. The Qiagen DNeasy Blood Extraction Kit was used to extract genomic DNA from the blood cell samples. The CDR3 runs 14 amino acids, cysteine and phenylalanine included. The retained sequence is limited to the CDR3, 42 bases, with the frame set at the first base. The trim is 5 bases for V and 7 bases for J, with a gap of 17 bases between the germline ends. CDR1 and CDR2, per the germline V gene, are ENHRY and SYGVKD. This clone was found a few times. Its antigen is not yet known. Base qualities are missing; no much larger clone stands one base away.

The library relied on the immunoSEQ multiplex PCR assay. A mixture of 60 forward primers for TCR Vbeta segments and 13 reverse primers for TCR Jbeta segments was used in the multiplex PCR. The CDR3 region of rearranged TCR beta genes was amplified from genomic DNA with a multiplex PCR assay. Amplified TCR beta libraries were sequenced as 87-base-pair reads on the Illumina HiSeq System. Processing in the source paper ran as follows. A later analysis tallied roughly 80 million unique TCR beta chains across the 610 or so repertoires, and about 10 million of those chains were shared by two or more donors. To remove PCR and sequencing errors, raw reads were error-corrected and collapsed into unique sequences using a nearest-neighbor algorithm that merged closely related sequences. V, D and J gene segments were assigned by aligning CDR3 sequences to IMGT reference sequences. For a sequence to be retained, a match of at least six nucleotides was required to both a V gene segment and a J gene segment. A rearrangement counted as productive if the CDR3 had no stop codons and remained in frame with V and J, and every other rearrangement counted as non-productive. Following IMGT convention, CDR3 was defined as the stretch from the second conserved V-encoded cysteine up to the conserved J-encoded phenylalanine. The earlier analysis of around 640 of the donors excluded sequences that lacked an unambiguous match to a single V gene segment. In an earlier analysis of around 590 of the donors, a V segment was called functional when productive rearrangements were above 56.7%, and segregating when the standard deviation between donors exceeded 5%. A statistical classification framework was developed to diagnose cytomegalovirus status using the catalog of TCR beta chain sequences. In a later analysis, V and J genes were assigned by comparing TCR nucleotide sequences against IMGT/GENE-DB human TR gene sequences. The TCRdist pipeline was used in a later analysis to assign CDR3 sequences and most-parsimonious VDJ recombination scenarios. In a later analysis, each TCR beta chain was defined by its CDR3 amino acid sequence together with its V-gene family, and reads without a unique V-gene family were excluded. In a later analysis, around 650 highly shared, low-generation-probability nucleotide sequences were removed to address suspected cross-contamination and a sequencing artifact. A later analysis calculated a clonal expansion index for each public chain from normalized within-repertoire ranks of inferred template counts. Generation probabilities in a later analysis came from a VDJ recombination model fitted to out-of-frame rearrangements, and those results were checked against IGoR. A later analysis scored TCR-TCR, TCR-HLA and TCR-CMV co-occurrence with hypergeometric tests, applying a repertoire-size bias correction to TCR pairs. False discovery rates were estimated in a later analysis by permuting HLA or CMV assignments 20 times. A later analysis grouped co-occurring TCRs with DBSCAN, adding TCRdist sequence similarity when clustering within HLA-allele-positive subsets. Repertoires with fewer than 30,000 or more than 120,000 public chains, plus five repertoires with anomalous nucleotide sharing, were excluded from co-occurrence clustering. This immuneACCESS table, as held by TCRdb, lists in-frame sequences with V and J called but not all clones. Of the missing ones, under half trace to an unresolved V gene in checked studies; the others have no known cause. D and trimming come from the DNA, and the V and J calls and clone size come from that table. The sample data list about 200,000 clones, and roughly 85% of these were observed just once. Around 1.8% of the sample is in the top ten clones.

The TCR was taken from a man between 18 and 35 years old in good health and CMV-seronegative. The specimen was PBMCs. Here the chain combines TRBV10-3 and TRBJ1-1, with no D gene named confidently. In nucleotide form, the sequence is TGTGCCATCAGTACTTTCGGAGGGAGCGTTGAAGCTTTCTTT. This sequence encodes CAISTFGGSVEAFF.